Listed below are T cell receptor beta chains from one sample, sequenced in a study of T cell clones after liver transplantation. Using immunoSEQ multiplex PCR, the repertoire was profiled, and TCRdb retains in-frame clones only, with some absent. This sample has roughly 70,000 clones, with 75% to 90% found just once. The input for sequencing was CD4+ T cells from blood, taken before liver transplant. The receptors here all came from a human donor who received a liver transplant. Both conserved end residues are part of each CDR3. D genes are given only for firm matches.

CASSPHRERNTEAFF	TRBV27	TRBJ1-1	NA
CASSLYRGTPYNEQFF	TRBV6-5	TRBJ2-1	TRBD1
CAISGDRGEKLFF	TRBV10-3	TRBJ1-4	TRBD1
CASSYTGLWGIF	TRBV6-9	TRBJ2-7	NA
CASSSPQGVGTEAFF	TRBV11-2	TRBJ1-1	TRBD1
CASSQELRDYNEQFF	TRBV4-3	TRBJ2-1	NA
CASSRGRGVETNEKLFF	TRBV4-1	TRBJ1-4	NA
CASIRGRERYEQFF	TRBV6-1	TRBJ2-1	TRBD2
CASSQDRLLSSSGNTIYF	TRBV4-3	TRBJ1-3	NA
CASRLKQSAYEQYF	TRBV6-6	TRBJ2-7	NA
CASSSGTDMIMGKLFF	TRBV28	TRBJ1-4	NA
CATSGSGTGGSNQPQHF	TRBV15	TRBJ1-5	TRBD1
CASSSNAGLAGANEQFF	TRBV5-1	TRBJ2-1	TRBD2
CASSKVLNTEAFF	TRBV19	TRBJ1-1	NA
CASSHGNTIYF	TRBV25-1	TRBJ1-3	NA
CASNGGSGNTIYF	TRBV6-5	TRBJ1-3	NA
CAWSVYRDTEAFF	TRBV30	TRBJ1-1	NA
CASSLSSGPSGDTQYF	TRBV7-2	TRBJ2-3	NA
CASSRGQGGEAFF	TRBV5-1	TRBJ1-1	TRBD1
CASSLRVETQYF	TRBV28	TRBJ2-5	NA
CASRRSGSQPQHF	TRBV28	TRBJ1-5	NA
CATHPADGYNQPQHF	TRBV19	TRBJ1-5	NA
CASSEANLAQSSYNEQFF	TRBV6-1	TRBJ2-1	NA
CASSLAKASYGYTF	TRBV5-1	TRBJ1-2	NA
CASSPGGRNEQFF	TRBV6-1	TRBJ2-1	TRBD1
CASSPLLAVTYNEQFF	TRBV9	TRBJ2-1	TRBD2
CASSSLTSGRRETQYF	TRBV5-6	TRBJ2-5	TRBD2
CASSQDSRDRGYNEQFF	TRBV4-3	TRBJ2-1	TRBD1
CASSLRNQPQHF	TRBV28	TRBJ1-5	NA
CASSAVERGLNEQFF	TRBV5-1	TRBJ2-1	TRBD1
CASSLGTFSTDTQYF	TRBV7-9	TRBJ2-3	NA
CASSFQGGGLTDTQYF	TRBV7-2	TRBJ2-3	TRBD2
CAWSPRDRGLRQPQHF	TRBV30	TRBJ1-5	TRBD1
CASREGQVNQPQHF	TRBV10-2	TRBJ1-5	TRBD1
CATGTIYPGYTF	TRBV6-5	TRBJ1-2	NA
CAWSDLPQVSGYTF	TRBV30	TRBJ1-2	NA
CASSLIGMNTEAFF	TRBV5-8	TRBJ1-1	NA
CASSLDGTGFYGYTF	TRBV5-1	TRBJ1-2	NA
CASSIRDSTEAFF	TRBV7-9	TRBJ1-1	TRBD1
CASSPRGRTEAFF	TRBV11-1	TRBJ1-1	NA
CASSLLSLIREVPGNTIYF	TRBV7-2	TRBJ1-3	NA
CASRTGQGNYGYTF	TRBV6-6	TRBJ1-2	TRBD1
CASSLYSRGSTDTQYF	TRBV27	TRBJ2-3	NA
CASREGLQETQYF	TRBV6-1	TRBJ2-5	NA
CSVEAGGVSQYF	TRBV29-1	TRBJ2-3	NA
CASSYPVPPQYF	TRBV6-7	TRBJ2-3	NA
CASREGLAENTGELFF	TRBV7-9	TRBJ2-2	TRBD2
CASSSFQGSYNEQFF	TRBV5-1	TRBJ2-1	NA
CASRPKTGDYEQYF	TRBV2	TRBJ2-7	TRBD1
CASSLVQGSNEQFF	TRBV5-1	TRBJ2-1	TRBD1
CASSESVSGSRAEKLFF	TRBV6-1	TRBJ1-4	NA
CASSLTSGRATDTQYF	TRBV7-9	TRBJ2-3	TRBD2
CASNSGGTGGVGYTF	TRBV6-1	TRBJ1-2	TRBD1
CASSMTGVHEQYF	TRBV2	TRBJ2-7	TRBD1
CASSQGLFQRNIQYF	TRBV18	TRBJ2-4	NA
CASRLAGVNEQYF	TRBV10-2	TRBJ2-7	TRBD2
CASSPWTARNTEAFF	TRBV27	TRBJ1-1	NA
CASSGNRGLGSNQPQHF	TRBV10-2	TRBJ1-5	TRBD1
CAISDSDRGTQYF	TRBV10-3	TRBJ2-5	NA